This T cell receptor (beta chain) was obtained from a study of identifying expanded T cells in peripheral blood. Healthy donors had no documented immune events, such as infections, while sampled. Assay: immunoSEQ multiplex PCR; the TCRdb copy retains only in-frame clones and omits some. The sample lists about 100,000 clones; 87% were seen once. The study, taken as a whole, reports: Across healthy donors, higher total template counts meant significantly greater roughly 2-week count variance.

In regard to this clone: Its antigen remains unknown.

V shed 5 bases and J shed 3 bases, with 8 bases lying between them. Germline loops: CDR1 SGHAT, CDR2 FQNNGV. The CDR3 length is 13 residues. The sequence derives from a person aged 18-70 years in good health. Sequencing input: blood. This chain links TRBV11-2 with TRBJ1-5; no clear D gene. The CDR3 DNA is TGTGCCAGCAGCCGAGAGCTCAATCAGCCCCAGCATTTT. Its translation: CASSRELNQPQHF.